These T cell receptor beta chains were read from a single sample in a study of cytomegalovirus exposure and HLA in healthy donors. The protocol was immunoSEQ multiplex PCR, while the TCRdb copy is restricted to in-frame clones and leaves out a portion. The sample holds 40,000 to 60,000 clones, approximately 95% seen once. The specimen was PBMCs. These receptor sequences come from a woman between 18 and 30 years old in good health and CMV-seropositive. Each CDR3 is given with its conserved first and last residue. A D gene is named only where the DNA matches it firmly. Clone size is stated in some rows and not others, as once, few, many or a class when expanded.

j_call | d_call | clone_size | v_call | cdr3_aa | cdr3_nt
TRBJ2-1 | TRBD2 | . | TRBV6-1 | CASSVGTSGRAVEQFF | TGTGCCAGCAGTGTCGGGACTAGCGGGAGGGCCGTAGAGCAGTTCTTC
TRBJ1-2 | TRBD1 | . | TRBV28 | CASGGRTGANYGYTF | TGTGCCAGCGGCGGCCGGACAGGGGCTAACTATGGCTACACCTTC
TRBJ2-5 | TRBD2 | . | TRBV11-3 | CASSRGLGGAQTQYF | TGTGCCAGCAGCCGGGGACTAGGTGGTGCACAGACCCAGTACTTC
TRBJ1-2 | . | . | TRBV23-1 | CASSRTGLSTNYGYTF | TGCGCCAGCAGTCGGACGGGACTCTCGACAAACTATGGCTACACCTTC
TRBJ2-1 | . | . | TRBV29-1 | CSVGGEFGTYNEQFF | TGCAGCGTTGGGGGGGAGTTTGGCACCTACAATGAGCAGTTCTTC
TRBJ2-1 | . | . | TRBV2 | CASRPTETEQFF | TGTGCCAGCAGACCCACAGAGACTGAGCAGTTCTTC
TRBJ2-3 | . | . | TRBV9 | CASSVVDTHTDTQYF | TGTGCCAGCAGCGTAGTGGACACCCACACAGATACGCAGTATTTT
TRBJ2-2 | TRBD2 | . | TRBV10-3 | CAAGSGANTGELFF | TGTGCCGCAGGTAGCGGGGCGAACACCGGGGAGCTGTTTTTT
TRBJ2-7 | . | once | TRBV27 | CASRTAETGEQYF | TGTGCCAGCCGTACGGCCGAGACGGGGGAGCAGTACTTC
TRBJ2-4 | . | once | TRBV6-5 | CASSYSTGLAKNIQYF | TGTGCCAGCAGTTACTCGACAGGACTAGCCAAAAACATTCAGTACTTC
TRBJ1-2 | . | . | TRBV5-4 | CASSSGGLKGGQGYGYTF | TGTGCCAGCAGCTCGGGGGGACTAAAAGGGGGGCAAGGCTATGGCTACACCTTC
TRBJ2-2 | . | . | TRBV5-4 | CASSLEAPGELFF | TGTGCCAGCAGCTTGGAAGCCCCCGGGGAGCTGTTTTTT
TRBJ1-2 | TRBD1 | . | TRBV4-1 | CASSNRDRLTRELYGYTF | TGCGCCAGCAGCAACCGGGACAGACTAACAAGGGAGCTCTATGGCTACACCTTC
TRBJ2-3 | TRBD2 | . | TRBV6-4 | CASSTLAGGVDTQYF | TGTGCCAGCAGTACGCTAGCGGGAGGGGTAGATACGCAGTATTTT
TRBJ2-1 | . | . | TRBV5-1 | CASSVVGEPSYNEQFF | TGCGCCAGCAGCGTCGTCGGGGAGCCCTCCTACAATGAGCAGTTCTTC
TRBJ2-1 | . | once | TRBV12-5 | CASGSGEGNYNEQFF | TGTGCTAGTGGTTCAGGTGAGGGAAATTACAATGAGCAGTTCTTC
TRBJ2-5 | . | once | TRBV19 | CASSGGETQYF | TGTGCCAGTAGCGGAGGAGAGACCCAGTACTTC
TRBJ2-7 | . | . | TRBV15 | CATSRAGSYEQYF | TGTGCCACCAGCAGAGCGGGGTCGTACGAGCAGTACTTC
TRBJ2-7 | . | . | TRBV15 | CATSRDHFYEQYF | TGTGCCACCAGCAGAGATCACTTCTACGAGCAGTACTTC
TRBJ1-2 | . | once | TRBV19 | CASSISVPRENGYTF | TGTGCCAGTAGTATTTCGGTCCCGCGGGAGAATGGCTACACCTTC
TRBJ2-7 | TRBD2 | . | TRBV28 | CASSPLGGTYEQYF | TGTGCCAGCAGCCCGCTCGGGGGGACCTACGAGCAGTACTTC
TRBJ2-4 | TRBD2 | once | TRBV5-1 | CASSFRASGRRAKNIQYF | TGCGCCAGCAGCTTCAGGGCTAGCGGGAGGAGGGCCAAAAACATTCAGTACTTC
TRBJ2-7 | . | . | TRBV5-4 | CASSPGLVGDPYEQYF | TGTGCCAGCAGCCCAGGGCTAGTTGGGGATCCCTACGAGCAGTACTTC
TRBJ2-5 | . | . | TRBV9 | CASSGTQQETQYF | TGTGCCAGCAGCGGAACACAACAAGAGACCCAGTACTTC
TRBJ2-7 | . | . | TRBV2 | CASSEAGQYYEQYF | TGTGCCAGCAGTGAAGCGGGCCAGTACTACGAGCAGTACTTC
TRBJ2-7 | TRBD2 | once | TRBV7-6 | CASSYKAPTSGISYEQYF | TGTGCCAGCAGCTATAAGGCCCCGACTAGCGGGATTTCCTACGAGCAGTACTTC